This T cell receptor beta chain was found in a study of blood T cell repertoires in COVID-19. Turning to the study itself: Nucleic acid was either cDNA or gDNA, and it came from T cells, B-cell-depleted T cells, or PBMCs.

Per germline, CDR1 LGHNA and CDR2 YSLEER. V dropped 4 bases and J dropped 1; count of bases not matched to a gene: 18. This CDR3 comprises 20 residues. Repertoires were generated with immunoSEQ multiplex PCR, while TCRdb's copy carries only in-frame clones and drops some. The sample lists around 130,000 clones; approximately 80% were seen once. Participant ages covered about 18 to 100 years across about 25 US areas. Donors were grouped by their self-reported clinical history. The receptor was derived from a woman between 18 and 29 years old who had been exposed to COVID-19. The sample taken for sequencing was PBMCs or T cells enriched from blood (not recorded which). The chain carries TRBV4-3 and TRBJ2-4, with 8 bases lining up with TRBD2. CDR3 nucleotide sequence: TGCGCCAGCAGCCCCAACGTTTTGGCGGGAGGAGGTTGGGCCAAAAACATTCAGTACTTC. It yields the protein CASSPNVLAGGGWAKNIQYF.